This TCR beta chain was observed in a study of beta chain features in type 1 diabetes. Overall study: The samples had around 100 million sorted cells examined in all.

The whole isolated RNA underwent reverse transcription, so sequencing captured expressed TCRB transcripts. Generated by immunoSEQ multiplex PCR, the TCRdb table keeps only in-frame clones and is missing some. The profile shows 50,000 or so clones, roughly 41% of them singletons. This clone was counted between two and nine times. Its target is unknown. Germline CDR1 and CDR2: SEHNR and FQNEAQ (reference sequence). V gave up 1 base and J gave up 1 base, with 4 bases separating them. The CDR3 extends over 13 amino acids. Whole-study results and caveats: There were fewer insertions and more deletions at the VDJ junctions of type 1 diabetes patients. The study found moderately but significantly shorter TCRB CDR3s in all four CD4+ subsets of Type 1 diabetes patients.

Material for sequencing was Tregs from blood. The origin of this receptor is a man younger than 45 with type 1 diabetes. The V and J genes are TRBV7-9 and TRBJ1-2; no reliable D call. Here the CDR3 DNA reads TGTGCCAGCAGCTTAGACAGTAACTATGGCTACACCTTC. Translated: CASSLDSNYGYTF.